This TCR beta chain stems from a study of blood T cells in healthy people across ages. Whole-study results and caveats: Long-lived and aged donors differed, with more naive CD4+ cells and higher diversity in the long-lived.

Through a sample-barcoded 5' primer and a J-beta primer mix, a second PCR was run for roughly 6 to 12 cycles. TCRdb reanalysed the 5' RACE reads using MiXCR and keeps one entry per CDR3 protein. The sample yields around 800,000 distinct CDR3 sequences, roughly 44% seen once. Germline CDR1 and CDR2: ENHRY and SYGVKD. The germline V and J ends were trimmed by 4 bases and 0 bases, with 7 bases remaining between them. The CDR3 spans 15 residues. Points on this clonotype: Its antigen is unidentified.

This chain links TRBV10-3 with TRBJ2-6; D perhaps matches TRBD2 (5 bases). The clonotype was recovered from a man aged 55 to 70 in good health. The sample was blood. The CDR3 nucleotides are TGTGCCATCAGTGGGGAGAACTCTGGGGCCAACGTCCTGACTTTC. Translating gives CAISGENSGANVLTF.